The 21 T cell receptor beta chains listed next were all sequenced from one sample in a study of ipilimumab plus nivolumab after autologous stem cell transplantation. Sequencing was performed with immunoSEQ multiplex PCR; in TCRdb, only in-frame clones are kept and a portion is missing. This table has fewer than 45,000 clones, approximately 92% appearing once. This sample comprised PBMCs, obtained in a trial of ipilimumab plus nivolumab as post-transplant consolidation. Receptors were obtained from a male donor with multiple myeloma.

This chain connects TRBV7-2 to TRBJ2-2; 11 nucleotides line up with TRBD2. Germline V gene lookup returns CDR1 SGHTA and CDR2 FQGNSA. The CDR3 contains 17 residues. J was trimmed by 7 bases and V by 0 bases; bases with no gene match: 7. CDR3 region: CASSLARASGGHGELFF. The CDR3 DNA sequence: TGTGCCAGCAGCTTAGCTCGGGCTAGCGGGGGGCACGGGGAGCTGTTTTTT.

The chain has TRBV5-4 and TRBJ2-5, with D possibly TRBD2 on 5 matching bases. With 1 base removed from V and 5 bases from J, the gap between germline ends came to 15 bases. The CDR3 is made up of 15 amino acids. Germline V gene lookup returns CDR1 SGHNT and CDR2 YYREEE (reference sequence). In DNA form, the CDR3 reads TGTGCCAGCAGCTTGCCCCCCCCGCGGACTGAGACCCAGTACTTC. It yields the protein CASSLPPPRTETQYF.

J is TRBJ1-2 and V is TRBV7-6; D not resolved. V lost 5 bases, J lost 0 bases, and 10 bases lay in between. The CDR3 has 14 amino acids. Germline loops: CDR1 SGHVS, CDR2 FNYEAQ. CDR3 in amino acids: CASSRDRANYGYTF. Written as DNA, the CDR3 is TGTGCCAGCAGCCGCGATCGGGCTAACTATGGCTACACCTTC.

V usage is TRBV2 and J usage is TRBJ2-4; TRBD1 matches 7 bases. The CDR3 loop spans 12 amino acids. The germline V gene has CDR1 SNHLY and CDR2 FYNNEI. J lost 6 bases, V lost 4 bases, and 0 bases had no gene match. CDR3 loop: CASSGQGNIQYF. The CDR3 nucleotides read TGTGCCAGCAGTGGACAGGGAAACATTCAGTACTTC.

The chain combines TRBV29-1 with TRBJ1-4, with D unresolved. Germline-derived CDR1 and CDR2 are SQVTM and ANQGSEA. The ends were cut back, 0 bases at V and 8 bases at J, with 13 bases in the middle. The CDR3 sequence is 14 residues long. The CDR3 DNA reads TGCAGCGTTGAAGATGGGTACAGAGGAGAAAAACTGTTTTTT. Amino acids: CSVEDGYRGEKLFF.

This chain links TRBV28 with TRBJ2-1; D possibly matches TRBD1 or TRBD2 (6 bases each). The CDR3 runs to 16 residues. With 8 bases removed from V and 2 bases from J, the gap between germline ends came to 19 bases. In germline, CDR1 is MDHEN, CDR2 SYDVKM. The CDR3 coding sequence is TGTGCCAGCTACCCCCCTCGGGGGCCCCCCTACAATGAGCAGTTCTTC. It yields the protein CASYPPRGPPYNEQFF.

The rearrangement links TRBV28 to TRBJ1-2; a weak D match, TRBD1 (5 bases). V was shortened by 10 bases and J by 2 bases, with 11 bases between the two germline ends. The CDR3 has 12 amino acids. Germline V CDR1 and CDR2: MDHEN, SYDVKM. The CDR3 coding sequence is TGTGCCACGCGGGACGGCAACTATGGCTACACCTTC. It encodes CATRDGNYGYTF.

The rearrangement joins TRBV9 to TRBJ1-5, with D perhaps matching TRBD1 (5 bases). The CDR3 has 18 residues. Trimming pared 0 bases from V and 1 base from J, leaving 17 bases between. The germline V gene encodes CDR1 SGDLS and CDR2 YYNGEE. The CDR3 sequence is CASSVATSHRISNQPQHF. CDR3 bases: TGTGCCAGCAGCGTAGCTACTTCGCACAGGATAAGCAATCAGCCCCAGCATTTT. Looking up the rest from reference TRBV9 and TRBJ1-5 gives the full variable domain: DSGVTQTPKHLITATGQRVTLRCSPRSGDLSVYWYQQSLDQGLQFLIQYYNGEERAKGNILERFSAQQFPDLHSELNLSSLELGDSALYFCASSVATSHRISNQPQHFGDGTRLSIL.

The chain joins TRBV19 to TRBJ1-5; D remains unclear. Germline loops: CDR1 LNHDA, CDR2 SQIVND (reference sequence). The V end was cut by 11 bases, the J end by 3 bases, with 26 bases between. The CDR3 is made up of 17 amino acids. CDR3 amino acids: CAATPNFRQGNNQPQHF. Here the CDR3 DNA reads TGTGCCGCGACCCCGAACTTCCGGCAAGGAAACAATCAGCCCCAGCATTTT.

The V call is TRBV7-2, the J call TRBJ2-1; D is possibly TRBD2 (5 bases). V shed 1 base and J shed 4 bases, with 11 bases lying between them. CDR1 is SGHTA, CDR2 FQGNSA, per germline. There are 15 residues in the CDR3. CDR3 in amino acids: CASSLERQPYNEQFF. DNA of the CDR3: TGTGCCAGCAGCTTAGAGCGGCAACCTTACAATGAGCAGTTCTTC.

V gene TRBV5-4 combines with J gene TRBJ2-1, with TRBD2 identical over 16 bases. The CDR3 covers 20 residues. CDR1 SGHNT and CDR2 YYREEE come from the germline V gene (reference sequence). Losses at the gene ends were 5 bases for V and 0 bases for J; bases not matched to a gene: 11. In nucleotides, the CDR3 is TGTGCCAGCAGAGCCGCACCGGGACTAGCGGGGGGGAGCTCCTACAATGAGCAGTTCTTC. Translation: CASRAAPGLAGGSSYNEQFF.

The count of this clone is one. V is TRBV7-3 and J is TRBJ2-1; the match to TRBD2 covers 11 bases. The CDR3 is 15 residues long. CDR1 and CDR2 from the germline V gene are SGHTA and FQGTGA. V lost 5 bases to trimming and J lost 5 bases; unmatched junction nucleotides: 5. Here the CDR3 DNA reads TGTGCCAGCAGCCCTACTAGCGGGAGTCACAATGAGCAGTTCTTC. Translated: CASSPTSGSHNEQFF.

The chain is built from TRBV6-4 and TRBJ2-3; weak D call: TRBD2 (5 bases). V shed 0 bases and J shed 4 bases, with 14 bases lying between them. Germline V gives CDR1 MRHNA, CDR2 SNTAGT. CDR3 length: 16 residues. DNA of the CDR3: TGTGCCAGCAGTGACTCGAGGGTATGGGGTCCAGATACGCAGTATTTT. Its translation: CASSDSRVWGPDTQYF.

This chain connects TRBV28 to TRBJ2-7; D remains ambiguous. Trimming cost V 2 bases and J 6 bases, with 8 bases left between them. The CDR3 runs 12 residues. The germline V gene has CDR1 MDHEN and CDR2 SYDVKM. The CDR3 is CASSLLGSEQYF. The CDR3 DNA is TGTGCCAGCAGTTTACTTGGTAGCGAGCAGTACTTC.

This clone was detected only once. The rearrangement joins TRBV6-5 to TRBJ2-1; no definite D call. Trimming stripped 2 bases from V and 6 bases from J, with 8 bases between. The length of the CDR3 is 13 residues. Per germline, CDR1 MNHEY and CDR2 SVGAGI. CDR3 region: CASSYTPSNEQFF. The CDR3 bases are TGTGCCAGCAGTTACACGCCTAGCAATGAGCAGTTCTTC.

The V call is TRBV11-2, the J call TRBJ2-5; D remains unclear. Germline CDR1 is SGHAT and CDR2 is FQNNGV. CDR3 length: 11 residues. V was pared by 3 bases and J by 5 bases, with 4 bases between. The CDR3 DNA sequence: TGTGCCAGCAGCTTTTTCGAGACCCAGTACTTC. This codes for CASSFFETQYF.

The rearrangement joins TRBV28 to TRBJ1-2; no clear D gene. This CDR3 is 13 amino acids long. With 1 base removed from V and 8 bases from J, the gap between germline ends came to 11 bases. Germline CDR1 reads MDHEN; CDR2 reads SYDVKM. DNA of the CDR3: TGTGCCAGCAGTTTATCGGCGGGGAGGGGCTACACCTTC. The encoded protein is CASSLSAGRGYTF.

The rearrangement links TRBV7-9 to TRBJ2-3; D ambiguous. CDR3 length: 13 residues. Trimming left V 3 bases short and J 1 base short, with 5 bases between. Germline CDR1 and CDR2: SEHNR and FQNEAQ (reference sequence). The DNA of the CDR3 is TGTGCCAGCAGCTTCCGGGGCACAGATACGCAGTATTTT. It translates to CASSFRGTDTQYF.

A few counts support this clone. This rearrangement joins TRBV29-1 to TRBJ1-1; D unresolved. V was clipped by 7 bases and J by 4 bases, with 7 bases between them. The CDR3 has 10 residues. Per the germline V gene, CDR1 is SQVTM and CDR2 is ANQGSEA. The CDR3: CSGWSTEAFF. The CDR3, as DNA: TGCAGCGGGTGGAGCACTGAAGCTTTCTTT.

This chain joins TRBV28 and TRBJ1-2; D might be TRBD1 (5 bases). V lost 4 bases to trimming and J lost 6 bases, with 9 bases between them. The CDR3 is made up of 12 amino acids. Germline V gene data show CDR1 as MDHEN and CDR2 as SYDVKM. This CDR3 is CASSSQGDGYTF. CDR3 DNA: TGTGCCAGCAGTTCCCAGGGAGATGGCTACACCTTC.

The chain's CDR3 is CASSSGTASNYGYTF. CDR3 nucleotide sequence: TGTGCCAGCAGTTCCGGGACTGCCTCTAACTATGGCTACACCTTC. The gene calls are TRBV28 and TRBJ1-2, with D tentatively TRBD1 (5 bases). Germline V gene lookup returns CDR1 MDHEN and CDR2 SYDVKM. The V end was cut by 4 bases, the J end by 0 bases, with 12 bases between. The CDR3 is 15 residues long.